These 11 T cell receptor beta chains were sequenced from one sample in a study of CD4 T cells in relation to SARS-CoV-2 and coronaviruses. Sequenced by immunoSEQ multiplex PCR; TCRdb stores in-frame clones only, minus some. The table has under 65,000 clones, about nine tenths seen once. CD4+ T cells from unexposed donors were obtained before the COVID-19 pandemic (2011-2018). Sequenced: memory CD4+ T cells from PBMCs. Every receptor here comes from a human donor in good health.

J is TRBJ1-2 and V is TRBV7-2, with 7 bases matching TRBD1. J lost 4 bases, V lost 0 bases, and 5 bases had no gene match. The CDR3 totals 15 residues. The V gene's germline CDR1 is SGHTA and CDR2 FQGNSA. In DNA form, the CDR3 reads TGTGCCAGCAGCTTAGCGGGAGGGGGCACCTATGGCTACACCTTC. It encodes CASSLAGGGTYGYTF.

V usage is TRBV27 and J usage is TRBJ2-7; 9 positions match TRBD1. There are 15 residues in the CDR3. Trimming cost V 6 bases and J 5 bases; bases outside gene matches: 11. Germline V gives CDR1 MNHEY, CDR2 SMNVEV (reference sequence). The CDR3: CASRTMGTGSNEQYF. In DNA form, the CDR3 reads TGTGCCAGCAGGACCATGGGGACAGGGAGCAACGAGCAGTACTTC.

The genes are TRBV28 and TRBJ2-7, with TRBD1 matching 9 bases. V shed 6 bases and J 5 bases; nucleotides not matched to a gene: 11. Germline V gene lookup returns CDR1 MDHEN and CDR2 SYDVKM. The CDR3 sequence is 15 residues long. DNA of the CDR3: TGTGCCAGCAGCTTCGGGGGGACAGGGTCCCACGAGCAGTACTTC. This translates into CASSFGGTGSHEQYF.

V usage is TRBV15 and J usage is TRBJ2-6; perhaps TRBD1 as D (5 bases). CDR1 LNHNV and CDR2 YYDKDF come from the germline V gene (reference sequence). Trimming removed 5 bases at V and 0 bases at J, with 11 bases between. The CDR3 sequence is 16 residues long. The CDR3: CATSLGEASGANVLTF. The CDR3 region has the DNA TGTGCCACCAGCCTAGGGGAAGCCTCTGGGGCCAACGTCCTGACTTTC. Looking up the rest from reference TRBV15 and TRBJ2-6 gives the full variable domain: DAMVIQNPRYQVTQFGKPVTLSCSQTLNHNVMYWYQQKSSQAPKLLFHYYDKDFNNEADTPDNFQSRRPNTSFCFLDIRSPGLGDTAMYLCATSLGEASGANVLTFGAGSRLTVL.

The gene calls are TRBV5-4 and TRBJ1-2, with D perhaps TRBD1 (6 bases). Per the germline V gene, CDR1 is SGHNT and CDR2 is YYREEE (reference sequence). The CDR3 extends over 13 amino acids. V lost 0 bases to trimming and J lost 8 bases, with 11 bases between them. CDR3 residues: CASSLGGALGYTF. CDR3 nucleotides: TGTGCCAGCAGCTTGGGGGGGGCCTTGGGCTACACCTTC.

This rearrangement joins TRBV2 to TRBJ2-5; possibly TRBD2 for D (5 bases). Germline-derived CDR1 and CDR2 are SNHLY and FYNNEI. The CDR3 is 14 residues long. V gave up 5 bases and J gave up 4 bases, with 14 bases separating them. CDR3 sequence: CASSSQLGGETQYF. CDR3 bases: TGTGCCAGCAGTTCACAACTAGGTGGAGAGACCCAGTACTTC.

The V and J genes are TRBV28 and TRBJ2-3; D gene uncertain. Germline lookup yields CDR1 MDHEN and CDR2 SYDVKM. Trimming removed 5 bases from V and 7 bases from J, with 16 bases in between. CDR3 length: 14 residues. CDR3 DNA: TGTGCCAGCAGTCCCCCCGGGCTACAAAATACGCAGTATTTT. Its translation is CASSPPGLQNTQYF. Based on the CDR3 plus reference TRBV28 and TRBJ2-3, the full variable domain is DVKVTQSSRYLVKRTGEKVFLECVQDMDHENMFWYRQDPGLGLRLIYFSYDVKMKEKGDIPEGYSVSREKKERFSLILESASTNQTSMYLCASSPPGLQNTQYFGPGTRLTVL.

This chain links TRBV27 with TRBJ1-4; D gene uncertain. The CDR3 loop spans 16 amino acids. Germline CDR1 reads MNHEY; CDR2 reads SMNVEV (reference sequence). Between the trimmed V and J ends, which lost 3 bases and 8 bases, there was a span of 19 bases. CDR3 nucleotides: TGTGCCAGCAGTTTGCAGAACACCCCAGTTACGGAAAAACTGTTTTTT. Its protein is CASSLQNTPVTEKLFF.

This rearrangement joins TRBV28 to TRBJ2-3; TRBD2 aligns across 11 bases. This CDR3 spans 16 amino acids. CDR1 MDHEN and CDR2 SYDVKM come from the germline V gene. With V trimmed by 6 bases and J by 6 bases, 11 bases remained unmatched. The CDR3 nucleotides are TGTGCCAGCAGCTCCCATAGCGGGAGGGCCGTTGATACGCAGTATTTT. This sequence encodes CASSSHSGRAVDTQYF.

In nucleotides, the CDR3 is TGTGCCAGCAGCCAGATATCCGGACAGACCGCGAACACCGGGGAGCTGTTTTTT. Translation: CASSQISGQTANTGELFF. This chain connects TRBV5-6 to TRBJ2-2, with D possibly TRBD1 on 6 matching bases. There are 18 residues in the CDR3. Trimming cost V 4 bases and J 0 bases, with 19 bases left between them. Looked up from germline, CDR1 is SGHDT and CDR2 is YYEEEE.

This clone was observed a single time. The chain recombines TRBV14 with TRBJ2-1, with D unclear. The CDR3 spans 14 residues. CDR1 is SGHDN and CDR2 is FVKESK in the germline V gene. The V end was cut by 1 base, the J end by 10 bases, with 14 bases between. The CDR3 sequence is CASSQGQPLGEQFF. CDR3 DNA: TGTGCCAGCAGCCAAGGCCAGCCGTTGGGCGAGCAGTTCTTC.